Shown below are 27 T cell receptor beta chains from a single sample sequenced in a study of T cell responses to AZD1222 COVID-19 vaccine. Assay: immunoSEQ multiplex PCR; the TCRdb copy retains only in-frame clones and omits some. The data show 130,000 to 150,000 clones, about 91% seen once. Material: peripheral blood, obtained on day 0 of AZD1222 vaccination. These receptors originate from an adult in good health.

The chain joins TRBV9 to TRBJ1-4; TRBD1 is a possible D gene (6 bases). Germline-derived CDR1 and CDR2 are SGDLS and YYNGEE. The CDR3 has 14 amino acids. Trimming removed 4 bases at V and 5 bases at J, with 12 bases between. CDR3 in amino acids: CASSRGELNEKLFF. CDR3 nucleotide sequence: TGTGCCAGCAGCAGGGGGGAACTCAATGAAAAACTGTTTTTT.

The chain couples TRBV11-2 to TRBJ2-3, with 7 bases that match TRBD1. Germline V gene sequence: CDR1 SGHAT, CDR2 FQNNGV. The CDR3 loop spans 14 amino acids. Germline trimming cut 2 bases from V and 2 bases from J; bases unmatched to any gene: 1. CDR3 DNA sequence: TGTGCCAGCAGCTTAACAGGGGCCACAGATACGCAGTATTTT. Residues: CASSLTGATDTQYF.

The rearrangement uses TRBV3-1 (or the pseudogene TRBV3-2) and TRBJ1-4; D gene unclear. There are 15 residues in the CDR3. Per the germline V gene, CDR1 is LGHDT and CDR2 is YNNKEL (reference sequence). Trimming took 3 bases from V and 2 from J, leaving 10 bases between them. DNA for the CDR3: TGTGCCAGCAGCCACCTAGGGTCCACTAATGAAAAACTGTTTTTT. It encodes CASSHLGSTNEKLFF.

The chain is built from TRBV2 and TRBJ2-3; unclear D gene. The CDR3 spans 13 residues. Germline V gene data show CDR1 as SNHLY and CDR2 as FYNNEI. Trimming removed 6 bases at V and 4 bases at J, with 11 bases between. Here the CDR3 reads CASRNPPPDTQYF. Written as DNA, the CDR3 is TGTGCCAGCAGGAACCCGCCCCCAGATACGCAGTATTTT. Complete variable domain (other parts from reference TRBV2 and TRBJ2-3): EPEVTQTPSHQVTQMGQEVILRCVPISNHLYFYWYRQILGQKVEFLVSFYNNEISEKSEIFDDQFSVERPDGSNFTLKIRSTKLEDSAMYFCASRNPPPDTQYFGPGTRLTVL.

The chain combines TRBV7-9 with TRBJ1-1; 10 bases agree with TRBD1. Unmatched junction bases numbered 12, after V lost 2 bases and J lost 6 bases. The V gene's germline CDR1 is SEHNR and CDR2 FQNEAQ (reference sequence). The CDR3 runs 17 residues. The CDR3 region is CASSLTRDRGRQSEAFF. The CDR3 region has the DNA TGTGCCAGCAGCTTAACCCGGGACAGGGGCCGCCAGTCTGAAGCTTTCTTT.

This chain links TRBV4-3 with TRBJ1-2; TRBD1 is a possible D gene (5 bases). Between the trimmed V and J ends, which lost 5 bases and 3 bases, there was a span of 13 bases. The CDR3 runs 14 residues. CDR1 is LGHNA and CDR2 is YSLEER in the germline V gene. CDR3 nucleotide sequence: TGCGCCAGCAGCTCCCGACAGACCTACTATGGCTACACCTTC. Residues: CASSSRQTYYGYTF.

The rearrangement joins TRBV5-1 to TRBJ2-5; D is ambiguous. V lost 0 bases, J lost 7 bases, and 13 bases lay in between. Looked up from germline, CDR1 is SGHRS and CDR2 is YFSETQ. CDR3 length: 14 residues. The CDR3 region has the DNA TGCGCCAGCAGCTTGGGCGAACTATCGGGGACCCAGTACTTC. This gives the protein CASSLGELSGTQYF. Variable domain in full (rest from reference TRBV5-1 and TRBJ2-5): KAGVTQTPRYLIKTRGQQVTLSCSPISGHRSVSWYQQTPGQGLQFLFEYFSETQRNKGNFPGRFSGRQFSNSRSEMNVSTLELGDSALYLCASSLGELSGTQYFGPGTRLLVL.

The rearrangement uses TRBV19 and TRBJ1-2, with D possibly TRBD1 on 6 matching bases. CDR3 length equals 14 residues. Trimming removed 5 bases from V and 3 bases from J, with 13 bases in between. Per the germline V gene, CDR1 is LNHDA and CDR2 is SQIVND (reference sequence). DNA of the CDR3: TGTGCCAGTAGTCGGTCGAGGGGGGACTATGGCTACACCTTC. Its translation is CASSRSRGDYGYTF.

The chain is built from TRBV3-1 (or the pseudogene TRBV3-2) and TRBJ2-2; 14 nucleotides match TRBD2. Unmatched junction bases numbered 11, after V lost 5 bases and J lost 6 bases. The CDR3 covers 18 residues. The germline CDR1 and CDR2 sequences are LGHDT and YNNKEL (reference sequence). CDR3 residues: CASSTRTSGGSGAGELFF. For the CDR3, the DNA is TGTGCCAGCAGCACCCGGACTAGCGGGGGGTCTGGGGCCGGGGAGCTGTTTTTT.

The CDR3 spells CASSPRDRGRNQPQHF. DNA of the CDR3: TGTGCCAGTAGTCCCCGGGACAGGGGCCGCAATCAGCCCCAGCATTTT. The chain joins TRBV19 to TRBJ1-5; 10 nucleotides match TRBD1. The germline V gene has CDR1 LNHDA and CDR2 SQIVND (reference sequence). The V and J ends lost 5 bases and 2 bases, in that order; junction bases with no gene match: 6. The CDR3 covers 16 residues.

This rearrangement joins TRBV18 to TRBJ1-2; D is possibly TRBD1 (5 bases). CDR1 and CDR2 (germline): KGHSH, LQKENI. The CDR3 extends over 14 amino acids. V dropped 0 bases and J dropped 8 bases, with 13 bases sitting between them. The CDR3 reads CASSPPGVLGGYTF. The CDR3 region has the DNA TGTGCCAGCTCACCACCGGGGGTCCTAGGCGGCTACACCTTC.

The chain employs TRBV28 and TRBJ1-2, with 9 positions matching TRBD1. The germline V gene encodes CDR1 MDHEN and CDR2 SYDVKM. V shed 8 bases, J shed 3 bases, and the junction held 4 bases outside the gene matches. The length of the CDR3 is 13 residues. CDR3 region: CASWDRVDYGYTF. The CDR3 DNA follows: TGTGCCAGCTGGGACAGGGTTGACTATGGCTACACCTTC.

This rearrangement joins TRBV27 to TRBJ2-7, with 8 bases fitting TRBD1. Germline CDR1 is MNHEY and CDR2 is SMNVEV (reference sequence). J gave up 4 bases and V 2 bases, and 4 bases lay outside the gene matches. The CDR3 covers 14 residues. CDR3 protein: CASSLQGANYEQYF. Here the CDR3 DNA reads TGTGCCAGCAGTTTACAGGGGGCAAATTACGAGCAGTACTTC.

This clone was counted between two and nine times. The chain links TRBV18 to TRBJ1-5, with D perhaps matching TRBD1 (5 bases). There are 14 residues in the CDR3. Germline CDR1 KGHSH, CDR2 LQKENI. Trimming shortened V by 2 bases and J by 7 bases, and 12 bases separated the two germline ends. The CDR3 sequence: CASSPGRAGQPQHF. CDR3 DNA: TGTGCCAGCTCACCAGGCAGGGCGGGGCAGCCCCAGCATTTT.

The gene calls are TRBV11-1 and TRBJ1-1, with 9 bases aligning to TRBD1. The CDR3 loop spans 16 amino acids. V was clipped by 3 bases and J by 0 bases; unmatched bases: 5. Germline CDR1 and CDR2: SGHAT and FQDESV (reference sequence). The CDR3 DNA follows: TGTGCCAGCAGCTTGTGGGGGACAGGGATGAACACTGAAGCTTTCTTT. Translated: CASSLWGTGMNTEAFF. The full variable domain, its missing parts supplied by reference TRBV11-1 and TRBJ1-1, is EAEVAQSPRYKITEKSQAVAFWCDPISGHATLYWYRQILGQGPELLVQFQDESVVDDSQLPKDRFSAERLKGVDSTLKIQPAELGDSAMYLCASSLWGTGMNTEAFFGQGTRLTVV.

The CDR3 DNA is TGTGCCAGCAGCGTAGAAGGGTGGAACACCATATATTTT. It codes for CASSVEGWNTIYF. This chain connects TRBV9 to TRBJ1-3; D gene uncertain. Germline V gives CDR1 SGDLS, CDR2 YYNGEE. The CDR3 runs 13 residues. V was cut by 0 bases and J by 7 bases, with 8 bases left in between.

This chain connects TRBV4-1 to TRBJ2-7, with D unresolved. Germline V gives CDR1 MGHRA, CDR2 YSYEKL. The CDR3 runs 13 residues. The germline V and J ends were trimmed by 3 bases and 1 base, with 7 bases remaining between them. CDR3 nucleotide sequence: TGCGCCAGCAGCCAGATAGGTTCCTACGAGCAGTACTTC. As protein: CASSQIGSYEQYF.

The chain couples TRBV27 to TRBJ1-2; 8 bases map to TRBD1. V was pared by 3 bases and J by 4 bases, with 1 base of the junction left unmatched. CDR1 MNHEY and CDR2 SMNVEV come from the germline V gene (reference sequence). The CDR3 spans 13 residues. The CDR3 loop is CASSLTGVYGYTF. The CDR3 DNA follows: TGTGCCAGCAGTTTGACAGGGGTCTATGGCTACACCTTC.

The V gene is TRBV6-2 or TRBV6-3, the J gene TRBJ2-5; TRBD1 or TRBD2 may be the D gene (5 bases each). Per germline, CDR1 MNHEY and CDR2 SVGEGT. The CDR3 consists of 19 residues. V was clipped by 2 bases and J by 0 bases, with 22 bases between them. Here the CDR3 reads CASSYSAGAPRGDQETQYF. The CDR3 DNA reads as TGTGCCAGCAGTTACAGCGCTGGGGCGCCGAGGGGAGACCAAGAGACCCAGTACTTC.

The chain is built from TRBV4-1 and TRBJ2-5; 9 bases line up with TRBD2. Germline V CDR1 and CDR2: MGHRA, YSYEKL. The J segment lost 4 bases and the V segment lost 0 bases, leaving 0 bases of the junction unmatched. The CDR3 extends over 14 amino acids. The CDR3 nucleotides read TGCGCCAGCAGCCAAGATAGCGGGGGAGAGACCCAGTACTTC. This gives the protein CASSQDSGGETQYF.

The genes are TRBV10-3 and TRBJ1-4, with a weak D call TRBD1 (5 bases). The CDR3 totals 14 residues. Trimming pared 5 bases from V and 3 bases from J, leaving 10 bases between. Germline-derived CDR1 and CDR2 are ENHRY and SYGVKD. CDR3 coding DNA: TGTGCCATCAGTCGACAGAAACCTAATGAAAAACTGTTTTTT. Translated, it gives CAISRQKPNEKLFF.

The chain joins TRBV11-3 to TRBJ2-3, with 11 nucleotides matching TRBD1. This CDR3 contains 14 residues. With V trimmed by 5 bases and J by 6 bases, 4 bases remained unmatched. CDR1 SGHNT and CDR2 YENEEA come from the germline V gene. In nucleotides, the CDR3 is TGTGCCAGCAGCCAGGGACAGGGGGGCGATACGCAGTATTTT. Protein product: CASSQGQGGDTQYF.

The chain recombines TRBV30 with TRBJ1-2; no definite D call. Germline V gene lookup returns CDR1 GTSNPN and CDR2 SVGIG (reference sequence). Trimming removed 5 bases from V and 6 bases from J, with 19 bases in between. The CDR3 contains 14 residues. The CDR3 reads CAWSGRPLWDGYTF. The DNA of the CDR3 is TGTGCCTGGTCGGGCCGCCCCTTGTGGGATGGCTACACCTTC.

The chain recombines TRBV9 with TRBJ1-2; D might be TRBD1 (5 bases). This CDR3 has 14 amino acids. The V and J ends lost 2 bases and 6 bases respectively, with 14 bases between them. The V gene's germline CDR1 is SGDLS and CDR2 YYNGEE. The DNA of the CDR3 is TGTGCCAGCAGCGTCTCCGGGGGGAAGAATGGCTACACCTTC. It yields the protein CASSVSGGKNGYTF.

This sequence joins TRBV7-6 and TRBJ1-5; D possibly corresponds to TRBD1 (6 bases). V gave up 6 bases and J gave up 11 bases, with 23 bases separating them. This CDR3 has 15 amino acids. The germline V gene encodes CDR1 SGHVS and CDR2 FNYEAQ. In nucleotides, the CDR3 is TGTGCCAGCAGGTCCCCATGGGGGCGAGTCAAGACCCAGCATTTT. Its protein product is CASRSPWGRVKTQHF.

J is TRBJ1-5 and V is TRBV27; D is ambiguous. This CDR3 is built from 16 residues. Deletions cut 5 bases from V and 3 bases from J, with 17 bases between. Germline V gives CDR1 MNHEY, CDR2 SMNVEV (reference sequence). CDR3: CASSTSDGVHNQPQHF. The CDR3 DNA is TGTGCCAGCAGTACATCGGACGGCGTACACAATCAGCCCCAGCATTTT.

This clone was observed once. The V call is TRBV28, the J call TRBJ2-7, with D possibly matching TRBD2 (5 bases). The length of the CDR3 is 12 residues. Germline V gives CDR1 MDHEN, CDR2 SYDVKM. Trimming pared 2 bases from V and 3 bases from J, leaving 5 bases between. CDR3: CASSLEGYEQYF. CDR3 coding DNA: TGTGCCAGCAGTTTAGAGGGCTACGAGCAGTACTTC.